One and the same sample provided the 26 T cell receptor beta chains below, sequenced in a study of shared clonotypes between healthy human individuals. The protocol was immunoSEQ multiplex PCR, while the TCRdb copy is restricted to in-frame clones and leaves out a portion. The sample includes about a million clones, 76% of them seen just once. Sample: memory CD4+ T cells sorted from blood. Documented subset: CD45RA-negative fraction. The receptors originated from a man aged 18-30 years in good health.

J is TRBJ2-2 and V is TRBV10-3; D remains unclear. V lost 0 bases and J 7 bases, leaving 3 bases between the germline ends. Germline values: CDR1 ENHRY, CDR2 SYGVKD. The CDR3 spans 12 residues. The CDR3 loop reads CAISESVGELFF. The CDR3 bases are TGTGCCATCAGTGAGTCCGTCGGGGAGCTGTTTTTT.

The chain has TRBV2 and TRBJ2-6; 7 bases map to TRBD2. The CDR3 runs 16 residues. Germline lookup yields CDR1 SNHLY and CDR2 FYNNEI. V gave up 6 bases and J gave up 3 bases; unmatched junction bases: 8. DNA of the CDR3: TGTGCCAGCAGCGTAGCGGGCCTTCTTGGGGCCAACGTCCTGACTTTC. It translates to CASSVAGLLGANVLTF.

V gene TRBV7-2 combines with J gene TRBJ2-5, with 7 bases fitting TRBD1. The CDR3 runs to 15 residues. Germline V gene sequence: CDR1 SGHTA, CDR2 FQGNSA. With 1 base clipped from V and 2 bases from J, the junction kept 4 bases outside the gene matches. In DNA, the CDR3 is TGTGCCAGCAGCTTAGTGGGACAGAAACAAGAGACCCAGTACTTC. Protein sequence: CASSLVGQKQETQYF.

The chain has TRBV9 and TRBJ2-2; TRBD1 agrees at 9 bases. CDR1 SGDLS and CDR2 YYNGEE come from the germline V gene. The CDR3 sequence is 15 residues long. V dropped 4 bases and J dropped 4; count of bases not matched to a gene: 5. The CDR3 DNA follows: TGTGCCAGCAGCACGGGGGACAGGGCCACCGGGGAGCTGTTTTTT. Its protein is CASSTGDRATGELFF. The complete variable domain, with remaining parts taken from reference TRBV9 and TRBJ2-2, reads DSGVTQTPKHLITATGQRVTLRCSPRSGDLSVYWYQQSLDQGLQFLIQYYNGEERAKGNILERFSAQQFPDLHSELNLSSLELGDSALYFCASSTGDRATGELFFGEGSRLTVL.

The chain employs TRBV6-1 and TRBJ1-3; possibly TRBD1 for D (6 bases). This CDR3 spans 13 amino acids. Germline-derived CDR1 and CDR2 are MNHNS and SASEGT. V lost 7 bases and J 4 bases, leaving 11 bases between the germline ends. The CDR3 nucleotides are TGTGCCAGCATACCGGGACAAGGAAACACCATATATTTT. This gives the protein CASIPGQGNTIYF.

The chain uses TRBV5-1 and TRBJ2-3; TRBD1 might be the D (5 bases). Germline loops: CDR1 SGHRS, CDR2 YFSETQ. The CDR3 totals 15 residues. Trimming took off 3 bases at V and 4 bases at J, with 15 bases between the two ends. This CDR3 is CASSSMQGPADTQYF. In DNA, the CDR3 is TGCGCCAGCAGCTCCATGCAGGGTCCGGCAGATACGCAGTATTTT. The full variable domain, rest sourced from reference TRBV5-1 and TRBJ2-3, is KAGVTQTPRYLIKTRGQQVTLSCSPISGHRSVSWYQQTPGQGLQFLFEYFSETQRNKGNFPGRFSGRQFSNSRSEMNVSTLELGDSALYLCASSSMQGPADTQYFGPGTRLTVL.

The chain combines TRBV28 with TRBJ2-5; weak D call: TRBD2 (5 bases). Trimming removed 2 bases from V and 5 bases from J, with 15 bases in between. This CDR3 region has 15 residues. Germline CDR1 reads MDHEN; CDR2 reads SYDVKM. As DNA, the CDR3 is TGTGCCAGCAGTTTAATCCGGGATAGGAGGGAGACCCAGTACTTC. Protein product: CASSLIRDRRETQYF.

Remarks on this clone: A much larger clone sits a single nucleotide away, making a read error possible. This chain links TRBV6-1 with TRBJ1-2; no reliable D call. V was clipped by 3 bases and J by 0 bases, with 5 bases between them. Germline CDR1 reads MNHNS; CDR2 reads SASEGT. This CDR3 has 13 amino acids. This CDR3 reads CASSEGTNYGYTF. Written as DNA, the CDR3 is TGTGCCAGCAGTGAGGGGACTAACTATGGCTACACCTTC.

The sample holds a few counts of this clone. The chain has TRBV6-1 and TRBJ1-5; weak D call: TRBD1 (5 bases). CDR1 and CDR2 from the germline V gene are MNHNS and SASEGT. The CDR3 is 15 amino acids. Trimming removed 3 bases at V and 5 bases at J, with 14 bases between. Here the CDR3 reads CASSEYRRGDQPQHF. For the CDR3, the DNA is TGTGCCAGCAGTGAGTACAGGCGTGGGGATCAGCCCCAGCATTTT.

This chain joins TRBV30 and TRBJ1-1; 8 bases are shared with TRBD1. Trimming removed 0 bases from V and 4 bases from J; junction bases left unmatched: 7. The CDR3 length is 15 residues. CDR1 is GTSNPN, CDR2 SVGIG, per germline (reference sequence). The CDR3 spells CAWSVLRQGSTEAFF. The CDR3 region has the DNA TGTGCCTGGAGTGTACTCCGACAGGGGAGCACTGAAGCTTTCTTT.

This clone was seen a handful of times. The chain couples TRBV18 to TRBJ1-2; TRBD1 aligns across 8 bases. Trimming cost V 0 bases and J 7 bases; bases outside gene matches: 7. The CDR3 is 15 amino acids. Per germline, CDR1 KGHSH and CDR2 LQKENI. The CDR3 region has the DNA TGTGCCAGCTCACCACCTCAAACAGGGGGATCTGGCTACACCTTC. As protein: CASSPPQTGGSGYTF.

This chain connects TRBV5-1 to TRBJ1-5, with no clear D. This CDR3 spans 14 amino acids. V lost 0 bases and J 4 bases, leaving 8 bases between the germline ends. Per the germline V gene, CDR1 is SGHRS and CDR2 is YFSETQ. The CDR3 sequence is CASSLGVSNQPQHF. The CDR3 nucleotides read TGCGCCAGCAGCTTGGGGGTCAGTAATCAGCCCCAGCATTTT.

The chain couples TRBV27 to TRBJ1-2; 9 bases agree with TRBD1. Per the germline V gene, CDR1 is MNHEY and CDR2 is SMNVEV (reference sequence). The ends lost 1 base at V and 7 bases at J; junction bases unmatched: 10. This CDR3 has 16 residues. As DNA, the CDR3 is TGTGCCAGCAGTTTATTCCCAGGACAGGGGTTAAGTGGCTACACCTTC. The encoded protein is CASSLFPGQGLSGYTF.

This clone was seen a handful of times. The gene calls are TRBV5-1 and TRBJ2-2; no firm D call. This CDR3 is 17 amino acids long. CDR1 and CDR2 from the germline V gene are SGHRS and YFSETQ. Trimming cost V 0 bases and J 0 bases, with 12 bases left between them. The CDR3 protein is CASSLDSFSANTGELFF. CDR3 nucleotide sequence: TGCGCCAGCAGCTTGGACAGTTTCTCCGCGAACACCGGGGAGCTGTTTTTT.

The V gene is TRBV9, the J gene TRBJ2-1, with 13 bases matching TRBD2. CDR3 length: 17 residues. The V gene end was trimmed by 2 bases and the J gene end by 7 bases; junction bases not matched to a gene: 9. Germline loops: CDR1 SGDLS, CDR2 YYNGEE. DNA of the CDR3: TGTGCCAGCAGCGTTGGACTAGCGGGAGTTTTGGTAAATGAGCAGTTCTTC. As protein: CASSVGLAGVLVNEQFF.

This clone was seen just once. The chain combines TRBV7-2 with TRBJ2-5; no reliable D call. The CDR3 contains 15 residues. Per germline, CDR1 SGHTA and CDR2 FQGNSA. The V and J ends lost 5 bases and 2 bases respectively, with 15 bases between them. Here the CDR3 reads CASSPDPGLQETQYF. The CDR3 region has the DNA TGTGCCAGCAGCCCGGACCCGGGTCTTCAAGAGACCCAGTACTTC.

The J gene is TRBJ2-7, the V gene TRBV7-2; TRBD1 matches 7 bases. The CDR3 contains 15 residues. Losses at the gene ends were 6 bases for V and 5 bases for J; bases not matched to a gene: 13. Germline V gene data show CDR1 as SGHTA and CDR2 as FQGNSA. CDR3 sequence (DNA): TGTGCCAGCAGTTTCCGGGACAGCATGTTCGACGAGCAGTACTTC. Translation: CASSFRDSMFDEQYF.

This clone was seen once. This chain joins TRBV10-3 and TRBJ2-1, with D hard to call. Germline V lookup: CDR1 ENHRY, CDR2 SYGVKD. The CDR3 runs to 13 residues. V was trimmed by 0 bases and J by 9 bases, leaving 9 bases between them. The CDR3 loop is CAISESMFGEQFF. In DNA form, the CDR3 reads TGTGCCATCAGTGAGTCGATGTTCGGTGAGCAGTTCTTC.

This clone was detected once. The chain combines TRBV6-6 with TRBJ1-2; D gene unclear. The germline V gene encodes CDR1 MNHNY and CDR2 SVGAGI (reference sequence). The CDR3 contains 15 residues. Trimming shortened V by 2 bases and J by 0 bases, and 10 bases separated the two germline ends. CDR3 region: CASSYLSEANYGYTF. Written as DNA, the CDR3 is TGTGCCAGCAGTTACCTCTCTGAGGCTAACTATGGCTACACCTTC.

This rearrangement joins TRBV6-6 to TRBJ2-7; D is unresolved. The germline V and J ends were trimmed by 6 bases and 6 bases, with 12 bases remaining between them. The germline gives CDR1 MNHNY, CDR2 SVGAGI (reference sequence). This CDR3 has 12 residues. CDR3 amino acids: CASRSTTSEQYF. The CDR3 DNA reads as TGTGCCAGCAGATCCACAACGTCCGAGCAGTACTTC.

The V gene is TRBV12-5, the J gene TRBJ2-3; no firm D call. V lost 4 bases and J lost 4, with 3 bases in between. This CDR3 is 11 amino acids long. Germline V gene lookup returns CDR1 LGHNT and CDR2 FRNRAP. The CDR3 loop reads CASGSSDTQYF. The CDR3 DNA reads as TGTGCTAGTGGTTCCTCAGATACGCAGTATTTT.

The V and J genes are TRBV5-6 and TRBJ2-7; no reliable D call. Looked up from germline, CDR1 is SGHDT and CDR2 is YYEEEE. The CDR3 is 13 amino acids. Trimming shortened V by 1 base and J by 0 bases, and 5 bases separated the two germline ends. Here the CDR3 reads CASSLTSSYEQYF. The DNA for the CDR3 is TGTGCCAGCAGCTTGACCAGCTCCTACGAGCAGTACTTC.

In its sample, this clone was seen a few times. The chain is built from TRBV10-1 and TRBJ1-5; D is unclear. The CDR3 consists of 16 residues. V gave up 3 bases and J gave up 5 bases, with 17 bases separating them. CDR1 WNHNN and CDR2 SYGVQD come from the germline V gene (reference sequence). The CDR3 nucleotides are TGCGCCAGCAGTGAAGTAGTGATGAGCGACGATCAGCCCCAGCATTTT. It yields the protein CASSEVVMSDDQPQHF.

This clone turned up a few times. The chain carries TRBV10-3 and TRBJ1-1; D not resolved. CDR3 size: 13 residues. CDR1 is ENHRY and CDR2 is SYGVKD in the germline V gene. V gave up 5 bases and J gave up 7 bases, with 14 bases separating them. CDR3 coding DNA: TGTGCCATCAGTTACACAGAGTCCTATGAAGCTTTCTTT. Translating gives CAISYTESYEAFF.

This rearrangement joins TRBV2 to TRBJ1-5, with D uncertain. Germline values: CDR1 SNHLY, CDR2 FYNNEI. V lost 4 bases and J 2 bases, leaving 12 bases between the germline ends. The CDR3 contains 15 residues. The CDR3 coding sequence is TGTGCCAGCAGTGCACGGATCCGGGGCAATCAGCCCCAGCATTTT. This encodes CASSARIRGNQPQHF.

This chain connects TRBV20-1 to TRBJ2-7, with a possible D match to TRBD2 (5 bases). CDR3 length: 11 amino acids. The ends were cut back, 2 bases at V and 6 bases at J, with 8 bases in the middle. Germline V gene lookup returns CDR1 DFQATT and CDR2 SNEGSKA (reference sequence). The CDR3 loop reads CSARYGVEQYF. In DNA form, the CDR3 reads TGCAGTGCTAGATACGGGGTCGAGCAGTACTTC.